This passage covers 22 T cell receptor beta chains from one sample sequenced in a study of blood T cell repertoires in COVID-19. Using immunoSEQ multiplex PCR, the repertoire was profiled, and TCRdb retains in-frame clones only, with some absent. The profile covers around 170,000 clones, with roughly 80% appearing a single time and around 6.1% taken by the ten largest. Sample: peripheral blood. The receptors were sampled from a woman in her 40s with acute or convalescent COVID-19.

This rearrangement joins TRBV4-2 to TRBJ2-7; 7 bases are a match to TRBD2. CDR1 and CDR2 (germline): LGHNA, YNFKEQ. The CDR3 totals 16 residues. After removal of 1 base from V and 6 bases from J, the junction contained 12 bases not matched to a gene. In DNA, the CDR3 is TGTGCCAGCAGCCAAGTCTGGGGGGAGGGCCTGAGCGAGCAGTACTTC. Translation gives CASSQVWGEGLSEQYF.

This clone was found a few times. V is TRBV5-1 and J is TRBJ2-1, with a weak D call TRBD1 (6 bases). The CDR3 extends over 16 amino acids. CDR1 is SGHRS, CDR2 YFSETQ, per germline. Trimming took 4 bases from V and 1 from J, leaving 15 bases between them. CDR3 in DNA: TGCGCCAGCAGCGTATCACAGGGAATGTCCTACAATGAGCAGTTCTTC. The encoded protein is CASSVSQGMSYNEQFF.

The chain couples TRBV12-1 to TRBJ1-2. TRBV12-1 constitutes a pseudogene. The CDR3 covers 13 residues. This CDR3 is CASSLGRGRDYTF. CDR3 sequence (DNA): TGTGCCAGCAGCCTCGGACGGGGTCGTGACTACACCTTC.

CDR3 region: CASSPGLAGGLEVETQYF. The CDR3 DNA reads TGTGCCAGCAGCCCGGGACTAGCGGGAGGGTTAGAGGTCGAGACCCAGTACTTC. This chain links TRBV7-7 with TRBJ2-5, with TRBD2 matching 16 bases. CDR1 and CDR2 from the germline V gene are SSHAT and FNYEAQ (reference sequence). CDR3 length equals 18 residues. V shed 5 bases, J shed 5 bases, and the junction held 11 bases outside the gene matches.

The chain carries TRBV2 and TRBJ2-7; D possibly corresponds to TRBD2 (5 bases). V was cut by 2 bases and J by 5 bases, with 13 bases left in between. The CDR3 consists of 14 residues. Germline assignment: CDR1 SNHLY and CDR2 FYNNEI. CDR3 amino acids: CASSEIRGKDEQYF. The DNA of the CDR3 is TGTGCCAGCAGTGAAATTCGGGGTAAGGACGAGCAGTACTTC.

The chain joins TRBV6-6 to TRBJ1-4, with 7 nucleotides matching TRBD1. The CDR3 has 14 residues. Unmatched junction bases numbered 5, after V lost 2 bases and J lost 8 bases. Germline V gene lookup returns CDR1 MNHNY and CDR2 SVGAGI (reference sequence). CDR3 sequence reads: CASSYRGRQEKLFF. CDR3 sequence (DNA): TGTGCCAGCAGTTACAGGGGGCGCCAAGAAAAACTGTTTTTT.

This clone has more than one count but fewer than ten. The V call is TRBV18, the J call TRBJ2-7; tentative D call: TRBD2 (5 bases). Trimming left V 4 bases short and J 4 bases short, with 11 bases between. There are 13 residues in the CDR3. The germline CDR1 and CDR2 sequences are KGHSH and LQKENI. The CDR3 DNA is TGTGCCAGCTCACGAACTTCGGGATACGAGCAGTACTTC. Its translation is CASSRTSGYEQYF.

V and J are TRBV4-2 and TRBJ2-1, with 13 bases that match TRBD2. Trimming took 0 bases from V and 0 from J; bases not matched to a gene: 8. Germline CDR1 reads LGHNA; CDR2 reads YNFKEQ. The length of the CDR3 is 20 residues. In DNA form, the CDR3 reads TGTGCCAGCAGCCAAGAGCCGGGACTAGCGGGGACAAGCTCCTACAATGAGCAGTTCTTC. Protein sequence: CASSQEPGLAGTSSYNEQFF.

The J gene is TRBJ1-4, the V gene TRBV6-5, with TRBD1 matching over 8 bases. In germline, CDR1 is MNHEY, CDR2 SVGAGI. V shed 0 bases and J 8 bases; nucleotides not matched to a gene: 8. The length of the CDR3 is 16 residues. The CDR3 loop is CASSYSNQDREEKLFF. DNA of the CDR3: TGTGCCAGCAGTTACTCGAACCAGGACAGGGAAGAAAAACTGTTTTTT.

This chain joins TRBV30 and TRBJ2-1; tentatively, D is TRBD2 (6 bases). This CDR3 is 14 amino acids long. Germline CDR1 is GTSNPN and CDR2 is SVGIG (reference sequence). V lost 6 bases to trimming and J lost 16 bases, with 28 bases between them. CDR3 protein: CACVPGALGGSLFF. CDR3 coding DNA: TGTGCCTGTGTCCCCGGCGCTTTGGGAGGCTCTCTCTTCTTC. Variable domain in full (rest from reference TRBV30 and TRBJ2-1): SQTIHQWPATLVQPVGSPLSLECTVEGTSNPNLYWYRQAAGRGLQLLFYSVGIGQISSEVPQNLSASRPQDRQFILSSKKLLLSDSGFYLCACVPGALGGSLFFGPGTRLTVL.

V gene TRBV7-2 combines with J gene TRBJ1-5, with 8 bases matching TRBD1. Germline-derived CDR1 and CDR2 are SGHTA and FQGNSA. V lost 0 bases to trimming and J lost 7 bases; unmatched junction nucleotides: 5. The CDR3 extends over 15 amino acids. CDR3 coding DNA: TGTGCCAGCAGCTTAGCCGGACAGGGTTTGCAGCCCCAGCATTTT. Encoded protein: CASSLAGQGLQPQHF. Drawing the rest from reference TRBV7-2 and TRBJ1-5, the complete variable domain is GAGVSQSPSNKVTEKGKDVELRCDPISGHTALYWYRQSLGQGLEFLIYFQGNSAPDKSGLPSDRFSAERTGGSVSTLTIQRTQQEDSAVYLCASSLAGQGLQPQHFGDGTRLSIL.

The rearrangement uses TRBV30 and TRBJ1-5; D not resolved. This CDR3 comprises 17 residues. Per the germline V gene, CDR1 is GTSNPN and CDR2 is SVGIG (reference sequence). The V end was cut by 0 bases, the J end by 1 base, with 16 bases between. The DNA of the CDR3 is TGTGCCTGGAGTGTACAAGTTGCGGGATTGAGCAATCAGCCCCAGCATTTT. It codes for CAWSVQVAGLSNQPQHF.

The chain is built from TRBV9 and TRBJ1-1, with D perhaps TRBD1 (5 bases). There are 13 residues in the CDR3. CDR1 and CDR2 (germline): SGDLS, YYNGEE. V shed 3 bases and J shed 2 bases, with 8 bases lying between them. The CDR3 protein is CASSAGQNTEAFF. In DNA form, the CDR3 reads TGTGCCAGCAGCGCAGGACAAAACACTGAAGCTTTCTTT.

V gene TRBV2 combines with J gene TRBJ2-1; the D is unclear. The CDR3 totals 11 residues. Germline assignment: CDR1 SNHLY and CDR2 FYNNEI. V gave up 5 bases and J gave up 4 bases, with 3 bases separating them. This CDR3 reads CASSPYNEQFF. For the CDR3, the DNA is TGTGCCAGCAGTCCATACAATGAGCAGTTCTTC.

CDR3 protein: CASSLDPGLAEYEQYF. The CDR3 coding sequence is TGTGCCAGCAGCTTAGACCCCGGACTAGCGGAATACGAGCAGTACTTC. This chain connects TRBV7-2 to TRBJ2-7; TRBD2 matches at 10 bases. The length of the CDR3 is 16 residues. The germline V gene encodes CDR1 SGHTA and CDR2 FQGNSA. Losses at the gene ends were 1 base for V and 4 bases for J; bases not matched to a gene: 7.

The chain combines TRBV5-1 with TRBJ2-3; TRBD2 matches at 11 bases. The CDR3 is 17 amino acids. Trimming at V came to 5 bases and at J to 2 bases, leaving 10 bases not matched to a gene. Germline V CDR1 and CDR2: SGHRS, YFSETQ. DNA of the CDR3: TGCGCCAGCAGTGTGATCACTAGCGGGAGTTTCACAGATACGCAGTATTTT. Its protein product is CASSVITSGSFTDTQYF.

In its sample, this clone was seen once. The sample carries other DNA sequences with the same CDR3. The chain has TRBV25-1 and TRBJ1-3, with D uncertain. The V end lost 3 bases, the J end lost 1 base, and 10 bases lay between the germline ends. The V gene's germline CDR1 is MGHDK and CDR2 SYGVNS. The CDR3 length is 15 residues. CDR3 in DNA: TGTGCCAGCAGTGACCCCCGAGGTTCTGGAAACACCATATATTTT. Translating it yields CASSDPRGSGNTIYF.

The V call is TRBV27, the J call TRBJ2-1; 10 bases are shared with TRBD2. The CDR3 extends over 14 amino acids. CDR1 is MNHEY, CDR2 SMNVEV, per germline (reference sequence). Trimming cost V 5 bases and J 10 bases; bases outside gene matches: 8. The CDR3 loop reads CASSNLAGVLEQFF. The CDR3 nucleotides are TGTGCCAGCAGTAATCTAGCGGGAGTCCTAGAGCAGTTCTTC.

The gene calls are TRBV28 and TRBJ1-4; D may be TRBD1 (5 bases). This CDR3 comprises 16 residues. CDR1 and CDR2 (germline): MDHEN, SYDVKM. V dropped 5 bases and J dropped 4 bases, with 17 bases sitting between them. CDR3 sequence (DNA): TGTGCCAGCAGTCCCCCACAGGCCCGGGTTAATGAAAAACTGTTTTTT. Translating it yields CASSPPQARVNEKLFF.

The chain joins TRBV6-6 to TRBJ2-2; 9 positions agree with TRBD2. J lost 2 bases, V lost 5 bases, and 6 bases had no gene match. CDR3 length: 16 amino acids. Per germline, CDR1 MNHNY and CDR2 SVGAGI (reference sequence). CDR3 in amino acids: CASSIRRGGNTGELFF. DNA of the CDR3: TGTGCCAGCAGTATCAGGCGGGGGGGCAACACCGGGGAGCTGTTTTTT.

Only a few counts were recorded for this clone. The chain uses TRBV30 and TRBJ2-2; 10 bases match TRBD1. The CDR3 consists of 15 residues. Germline V gene sequence: CDR1 GTSNPN, CDR2 SVGIG (reference sequence). Trimming removed 5 bases from V and 6 bases from J; junction bases left unmatched: 9. This CDR3 reads CAWGDRGTWAGELFF. In DNA, the CDR3 is TGTGCCTGGGGGGACAGGGGAACGTGGGCCGGGGAGCTGTTTTTT.

This chain uses TRBV6-6 with TRBJ2-5; D not resolved. CDR3 size: 11 residues. CDR1 MNHNY and CDR2 SVGAGI come from the germline V gene (reference sequence). The ends were cut back, 11 bases at V and 1 base at J, with 8 bases in the middle. In DNA, the CDR3 is TGTGCCTCCTCCCGCCAAGAGACCCAGTACTTC. Amino acids: CASSRQETQYF.